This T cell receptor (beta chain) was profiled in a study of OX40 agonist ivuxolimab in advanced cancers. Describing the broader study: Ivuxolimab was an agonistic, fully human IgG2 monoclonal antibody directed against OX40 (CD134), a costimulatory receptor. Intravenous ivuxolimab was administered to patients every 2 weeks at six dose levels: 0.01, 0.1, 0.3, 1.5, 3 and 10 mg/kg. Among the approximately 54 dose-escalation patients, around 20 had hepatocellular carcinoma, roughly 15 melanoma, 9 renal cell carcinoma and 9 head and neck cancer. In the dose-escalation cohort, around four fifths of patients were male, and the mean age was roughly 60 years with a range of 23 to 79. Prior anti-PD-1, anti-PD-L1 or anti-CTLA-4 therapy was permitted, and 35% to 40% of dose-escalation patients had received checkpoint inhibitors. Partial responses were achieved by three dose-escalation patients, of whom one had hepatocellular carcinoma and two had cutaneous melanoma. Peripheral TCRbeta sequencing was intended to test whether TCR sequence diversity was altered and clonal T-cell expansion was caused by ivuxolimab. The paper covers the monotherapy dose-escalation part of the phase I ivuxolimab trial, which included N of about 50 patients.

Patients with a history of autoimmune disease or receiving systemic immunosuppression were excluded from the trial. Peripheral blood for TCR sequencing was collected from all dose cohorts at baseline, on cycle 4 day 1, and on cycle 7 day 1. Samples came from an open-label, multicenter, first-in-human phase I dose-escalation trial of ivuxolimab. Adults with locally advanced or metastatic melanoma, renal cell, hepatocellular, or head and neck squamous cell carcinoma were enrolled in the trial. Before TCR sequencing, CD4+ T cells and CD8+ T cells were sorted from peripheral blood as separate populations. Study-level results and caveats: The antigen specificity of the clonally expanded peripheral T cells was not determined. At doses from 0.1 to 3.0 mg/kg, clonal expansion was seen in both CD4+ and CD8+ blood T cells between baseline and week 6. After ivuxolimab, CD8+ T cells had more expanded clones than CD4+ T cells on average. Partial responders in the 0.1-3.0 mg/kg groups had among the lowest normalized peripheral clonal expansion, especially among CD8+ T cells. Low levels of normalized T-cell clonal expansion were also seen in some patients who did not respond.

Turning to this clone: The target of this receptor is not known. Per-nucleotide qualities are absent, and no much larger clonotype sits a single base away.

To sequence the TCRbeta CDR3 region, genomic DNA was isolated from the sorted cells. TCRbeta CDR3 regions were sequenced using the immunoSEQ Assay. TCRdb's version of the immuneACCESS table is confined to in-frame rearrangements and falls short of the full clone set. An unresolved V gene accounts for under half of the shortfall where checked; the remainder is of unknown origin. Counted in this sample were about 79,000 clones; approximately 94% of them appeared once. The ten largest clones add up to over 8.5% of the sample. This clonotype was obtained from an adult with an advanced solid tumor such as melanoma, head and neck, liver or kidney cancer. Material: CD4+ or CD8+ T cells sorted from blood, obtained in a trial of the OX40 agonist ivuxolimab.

The DNA is as follows: TGTGCCACCAGCAGAGATGCTAATTCAAACTACGAGCAGTACTTC. Its coded protein is CATSRDANSNYEQYF. This receptor chain uses TRBV15 and TRBJ2-7; the D gene assignment is ambiguous. The CDR3 spans 15 residues, from the cysteine through the phenylalanine. Solely the CDR3 DNA is kept, with 45 bases framed from the first base. At the junction V is shortened by 0 bases and J by 3 bases, with 12 bases in between. CDR1 and CDR2, per the germline V gene (reference sequence), are LNHNV and YYDKDF. The variable domain in full, with residues beyond the CDR3 obtained from the reference TRBV15 and TRBJ2-7 genes, is DAMVIQNPRYQVTQFGKPVTLSCSQTLNHNVMYWYQQKSSQAPKLLFHYYDKDFNNEADTPDNFQSRRPNTSFCFLDIRSPGLGDTAMYLCATSRDANSNYEQYFGPGTRLTVT.